Sequencing of this TCR beta chain was carried out in a study of blood T cell repertoires in COVID-19. Study at large: The United States, Italy and Spain were the sources of the acute and convalescent COVID-19 samples. T cells, B-cell-depleted T cells, or PBMCs supplied cDNA or gDNA.

Trimming took 1 base from V and 1 from J, leaving 7 bases between them. The germline CDR1 and CDR2 sequences are GTSNPN and SVGIG (reference sequence). This CDR3 is built from 13 residues. How the authors handled the data: Reference gene primer amplification in the assay estimated nucleated cell counts. Clones were sequenced by immunoSEQ multiplex PCR, and TCRdb holds only the in-frame ones, with some missing. The V and J calls and clone size are taken from that table; D and trimming were inferred from the DNA. The sample carries approximately 110,000 clones, nearly 85% recorded once. As concerns this clone: Other DNA sequences in the same sample also yield this CDR3.

Sequenced material: peripheral blood. The sequence was obtained from a woman aged 50 to 65 with acute or convalescent COVID-19. The chain is built from TRBV30 and TRBJ1-2; perhaps TRBD1 as D (5 bases). The CDR3 sequence is CAWSGGLNYGYTF. CDR3 in DNA: TGTGCCTGGAGTGGGGGCCTTAACTATGGCTACACCTTC.